The 25 T cell receptor beta chains given below trace back to one sample, sequenced in a study of beta chain features in type 1 diabetes. No antigen is known for these receptors. Study results and limitations: In all four CD4+ subsets, TCRB CDR3 length was significantly, moderately reduced in type 1 diabetes.

All of the isolated RNA was reverse transcribed, so expressed TCRB transcripts were sequenced. This table comes from immunoSEQ multiplex PCR, and its TCRdb copy is limited to in-frame clones, with some not included. The sample has some 350,000 clones; approximately 15% are singletons. Sequencing input: naive CD4+ T cells from blood. Source of these receptors: a woman in her late teens or twenties with type 1 diabetes.

Only a few counts were recorded for this clone. This chain joins TRBV28 and TRBJ1-5, with 9 bases identical to TRBD1. Germline CDR1 reads MDHEN; CDR2 reads SYDVKM. The CDR3 consists of 13 residues. Trimming at V came to 6 bases and at J to 7 bases, leaving 4 bases not matched to a gene. The chain's CDR3 is CASRMDRGQPQHF. Here the CDR3 DNA reads TGTGCCAGCAGGATGGACAGGGGCCAGCCCCAGCATTTT. Based on the CDR3 plus reference TRBV28 and TRBJ1-5, the full variable domain is DVKVTQSSRYLVKRTGEKVFLECVQDMDHENMFWYRQDPGLGLRLIYFSYDVKMKEKGDIPEGYSVSREKKERFSLILESASTNQTSMYLCASRMDRGQPQHFGDGTRLSIL.

The chain carries TRBV9 and TRBJ2-1, with 9 bases identical to TRBD2. Germline V CDR1 and CDR2: SGDLS, YYNGEE. This CDR3 has 17 residues. Trimming removed 0 bases from V and 4 bases from J; junction bases left unmatched: 8. CDR3 sequence (DNA): TGTGCCAGCAGCGTAGCCCGGCGGGGGGGGGCTTACAATGAGCAGTTCTTC. It specifies CASSVARRGGAYNEQFF. Combining the CDR3 with reference TRBV9 and TRBJ2-1 gives the whole variable domain DSGVTQTPKHLITATGQRVTLRCSPRSGDLSVYWYQQSLDQGLQFLIQYYNGEERAKGNILERFSAQQFPDLHSELNLSSLELGDSALYFCASSVARRGGAYNEQFFGPGTRLTVL.

This clone has a handful of counts. The CDR3: CSTQGFNYGYTF. The CDR3 DNA reads as TGCAGCACTCAGGGTTTTAACTATGGCTACACCTTC. This chain joins TRBV29-1 and TRBJ1-2; tentatively, D is TRBD1 (5 bases). Germline CDR1 reads SQVTM; CDR2 reads ANQGSEA. V lost 8 bases and J 1 base, leaving 11 bases between the germline ends. The CDR3 has 12 amino acids.

In its sample, this clone was seen a few times. The chain recombines TRBV19 with TRBJ1-1, with 7 nucleotides matching TRBD1. CDR3 size: 15 residues. The germline V gene has CDR1 LNHDA and CDR2 SQIVND (reference sequence). The ends lost 6 bases at V and 1 base at J; junction bases unmatched: 8. The CDR3 sequence is CASSPLGQTNTEAFF. DNA for the CDR3: TGTGCCAGTAGCCCCCTGGGACAGACGAACACTGAAGCTTTCTTT.

This clone was observed a handful of times. V is TRBV19 and J is TRBJ1-1; D uncertain. The germline V gene encodes CDR1 LNHDA and CDR2 SQIVND (reference sequence). The CDR3 loop spans 14 amino acids. Trimming took 5 bases from V and 0 from J, leaving 10 bases between them. The CDR3 loop is CASSEGGLNTEAFF. CDR3 coding DNA: TGTGCCAGTAGTGAAGGAGGGTTGAACACTGAAGCTTTCTTT.

This clone was detected a few times. The rearrangement links TRBV10-3 to TRBJ2-7; tentatively, D is TRBD2 (6 bases). Germline V gene data show CDR1 as ENHRY and CDR2 as SYGVKD. The CDR3 runs 15 residues. V was trimmed by 5 bases and J by 0 bases, leaving 14 bases between them. CDR3 coding DNA: TGTGCCATCAGTTCCCGACTAGACGGCTCCTACGAGCAGTACTTC. It codes for CAISSRLDGSYEQYF.

This clone was observed a few times. The chain employs TRBV25-1 and TRBJ2-3, with D hard to call. V was cut by 2 bases and J by 12 bases, with 15 bases left in between. CDR1 MGHDK and CDR2 SYGVNS come from the germline V gene. This CDR3 contains 13 residues. CDR3 in DNA: TGTGCCAGCAGTGAACCAGTTCCTAGGTACCAGTATTTT. Its translation is CASSEPVPRYQYF.

This clone appeared a few times. V is TRBV2 and J is TRBJ1-2; D gene ambiguous. Trimming removed 2 bases at V and 6 bases at J, with 10 bases between. CDR1 is SNHLY, CDR2 FYNNEI, per germline. The length of the CDR3 is 13 residues. The CDR3, as DNA: TGTGCCAGCAGTGAAAGGGCGGGTGATGGCTACACCTTC. Amino acids: CASSERAGDGYTF.

The genes are TRBV7-2 and TRBJ2-7; 10 bases align to TRBD2. CDR1 SGHTA and CDR2 FQGNSA come from the germline V gene. V gave up 4 bases and J gave up 3 bases; unmatched junction bases: 3. This CDR3 is 14 amino acids long. CDR3 sequence (DNA): TGTGCCAGCAGCTCGACTAGCGGGCTCTACGAGCAGTACTTC. As protein: CASSSTSGLYEQYF.

This clone was seen more than once but under ten times. This chain connects TRBV7-6 to TRBJ2-5; 11 nucleotides agree with TRBD2. This CDR3 is 17 amino acids long. V lost 0 bases to trimming and J lost 5 bases; unmatched junction nucleotides: 8. Germline V CDR1 and CDR2: SGHVS, FNYEAQ. CDR3 sequence: CASSLASGRAGGETQYF. The DNA for the CDR3 is TGTGCCAGCAGCTTAGCTAGCGGGAGGGCCGGTGGGGAGACCCAGTACTTC.

The chain couples TRBV30 to TRBJ2-7; 7 bases fit TRBD1. The CDR3 loop spans 14 amino acids. V was clipped by 5 bases and J by 1 base; unmatched bases: 8. Germline-derived CDR1 and CDR2 are GTSNPN and SVGIG (reference sequence). CDR3 loop: CAWAMTGTSYEQYF. CDR3 in DNA: TGTGCCTGGGCGATGACAGGGACGTCCTACGAGCAGTACTTC. Supplemented by reference TRBV30 and TRBJ2-7, the full variable domain reads SQTIHQWPATLVQPVGSPLSLECTVEGTSNPNLYWYRQAAGRGLQLLFYSVGIGQISSEVPQNLSASRPQDRQFILSSKKLLLSDSGFYLCAWAMTGTSYEQYFGPGTRLTVT.

The rearrangement links TRBV18 to TRBJ1-2; a weak D match, TRBD1 (6 bases). The CDR3 is 15 amino acids. Trimming removed 6 bases from V and 6 bases from J, with 20 bases in between. Germline CDR1 KGHSH, CDR2 LQKENI. CDR3 nucleotide sequence: TGTGCCAGCTCGGGCGCTCCGGGGGGCGTGGATGGCTACACCTTC. As protein: CASSGAPGGVDGYTF.

There are a few counts of this clone. The J gene is TRBJ2-2, the V gene TRBV7-9, with no clear D. Looked up from germline, CDR1 is SEHNR and CDR2 is FQNEAQ (reference sequence). The CDR3 is 14 amino acids. V dropped 2 bases and J dropped 1 base, with 5 bases sitting between them. This CDR3 reads CASSLLVNTGELFF. As DNA, the CDR3 is TGTGCCAGCAGCTTACTAGTGAACACCGGGGAGCTGTTTTTT.

A single count supports this clone. V usage is TRBV5-4 and J usage is TRBJ2-1; 8 bases align to TRBD2. V trimming: 4 bases; J trimming: 9 bases; junction bases outside the gene matches: 9. CDR1 is SGHNT, CDR2 YYREEE, per germline (reference sequence). This CDR3 spans 14 amino acids. Here the CDR3 reads CASSRKTSETEQFF. CDR3 nucleotides: TGTGCCAGCAGCCGCAAGACTAGCGAAACTGAGCAGTTCTTC.

In its sample, this clone was seen a few times. The chain joins TRBV4-3 to TRBJ2-4, with D unclear. V was clipped by 0 bases and J by 2 bases, with 11 bases between them. The length of the CDR3 is 16 residues. Germline V gene lookup returns CDR1 LGHNA and CDR2 YSLEER. Here the CDR3 DNA reads TGCGCCAGCAGCCAAGATGTTTCCGTGTCCAAAAACATTCAGTACTTC. Protein product: CASSQDVSVSKNIQYF.

The V gene is TRBV19, the J gene TRBJ2-1, with no clear D. Trimming took 6 bases from V and 10 from J, leaving 13 bases between them. There are 12 residues in the CDR3. Germline-derived CDR1 and CDR2 are LNHDA and SQIVND (reference sequence). The CDR3 loop is CASRGGAREQFF. DNA for the CDR3: TGTGCCAGTAGGGGTGGTGCGCGGGAGCAGTTCTTC.

This chain links TRBV5-4 with TRBJ1-2; TRBD1 is a possible D gene (6 bases). Trimming stripped 4 bases from V and 7 bases from J, with 8 bases between. Germline V gene sequence: CDR1 SGHNT, CDR2 YYREEE (reference sequence). The CDR3 consists of 11 residues. CDR3 loop: CASSGRGGYTF. Written as DNA, the CDR3 is TGTGCCAGCAGCGGCAGGGGTGGCTACACCTTC.

The J gene is TRBJ2-3, the V gene TRBV7-8; TRBD2 is a possible D gene (5 bases). V shed 3 bases and J shed 10 bases, with 11 bases lying between them. The CDR3 length is 12 residues. Germline V CDR1 and CDR2: SGHVS, FQNEAQ. The CDR3 DNA is TGTGCCAGCAGCTTTAACGTAGCGCCGCAGTATTTT. The encoded protein is CASSFNVAPQYF.

This clone appeared a few times. The V gene is TRBV6-5, the J gene TRBJ1-1; tentative D call: TRBD1 (6 bases). From germline, CDR1 is MNHEY and CDR2 SVGAGI. The CDR3 totals 15 residues. The ends were cut back, 5 bases at V and 4 bases at J, with 17 bases in the middle. The CDR3 DNA is TGTGCCAGCAGTGCTGCAGAGGGGGGGAGCACTGAAGCTTTCTTT. This codes for CASSAAEGGSTEAFF.

The rearrangement joins TRBV19 to TRBJ2-1; possible D gene TRBD1, 6 bases. The V end lost 5 bases, the J end lost 3 bases, and 20 bases lay between the germline ends. Germline-derived CDR1 and CDR2 are LNHDA and SQIVND (reference sequence). The CDR3 extends over 17 amino acids. CDR3 in DNA: TGTGCCAGTAGTCCCCCGCCGGGTAGCAGGGGCTACAATGAGCAGTTCTTC. Translation: CASSPPPGSRGYNEQFF. The whole variable domain, filled in from reference TRBV19 and TRBJ2-1, reads DGGITQSPKYLFRKEGQNVTLSCEQNLNHDAMYWYRQDPGQGLRLIYYSQIVNDFQKGDIAEGYSVSREKKESFPLTVTSAQKNPTAFYLCASSPPPGSRGYNEQFFGPGTRLTVL.

The rearrangement joins TRBV5-1 to TRBJ2-1, with TRBD2 identical over 7 bases. J was trimmed by 4 bases and V by 4 bases; bases with no gene match: 8. This CDR3 is built from 15 residues. Per germline, CDR1 SGHRS and CDR2 YFSETQ. The DNA of the CDR3 is TGCGCCAGCAGCCCTGGGACTAACCATTACAATGAGCAGTTCTTC. Encoded protein: CASSPGTNHYNEQFF.

CDR3 sequence (DNA): TGTGCCAGCAGCCAAACTCTCCGAATAAACACCGGGGAGCTGTTTTTT. Residues: CASSQTLRINTGELFF. This rearrangement joins TRBV14 to TRBJ2-2; D gene ambiguous. The CDR3 covers 16 residues. The germline CDR1 and CDR2 sequences are SGHDN and FVKESK. Deletions cut 2 bases from V and 2 bases from J, with 12 bases between.

CDR3 nucleotides: TGTGCCAGTAGTCCCCGTAGCGCTCGAGGGTACAATGAGCAGTTCTTC. Protein sequence: CASSPRSARGYNEQFF. The genes are TRBV19 and TRBJ2-1; the D gene is possibly TRBD2 (5 bases). Germline V gene data show CDR1 as LNHDA and CDR2 as SQIVND (reference sequence). V lost 5 bases and J 4 bases, leaving 18 bases between the germline ends. The CDR3 loop spans 16 amino acids.

The V call is TRBV14, the J call TRBJ2-2; D is perhaps TRBD1 (5 bases). Trimming removed 2 bases at V and 6 bases at J, with 13 bases between. The CDR3 extends over 15 amino acids. The germline V gene encodes CDR1 SGHDN and CDR2 FVKESK. The CDR3 coding sequence is TGTGCCAGCAGCCAACCAGGGAATACCCCCGGGGAGCTGTTTTTT. It specifies CASSQPGNTPGELFF. The whole variable domain, filled in from reference TRBV14 and TRBJ2-2, reads EAGVTQFPSHSVIEKGQTVTLRCDPISGHDNLYWYRRVMGKEIKFLLHFVKESKQDESGMPNNRFLAERTGGTYSTLKVQPAELEDSGVYFCASSQPGNTPGELFFGEGSRLTVL.

This clone came up a few times. J is TRBJ1-4 and V is TRBV18; D not certain. CDR1 and CDR2 from the germline V gene are KGHSH and LQKENI. The V end was cut by 4 bases, the J end by 8 bases, with 11 bases between. The CDR3 runs 13 residues. CDR3 residues: CASSRSAGEKLFF. As DNA, the CDR3 is TGTGCCAGCTCACGATCTGCGGGGGAAAAACTGTTTTTT.